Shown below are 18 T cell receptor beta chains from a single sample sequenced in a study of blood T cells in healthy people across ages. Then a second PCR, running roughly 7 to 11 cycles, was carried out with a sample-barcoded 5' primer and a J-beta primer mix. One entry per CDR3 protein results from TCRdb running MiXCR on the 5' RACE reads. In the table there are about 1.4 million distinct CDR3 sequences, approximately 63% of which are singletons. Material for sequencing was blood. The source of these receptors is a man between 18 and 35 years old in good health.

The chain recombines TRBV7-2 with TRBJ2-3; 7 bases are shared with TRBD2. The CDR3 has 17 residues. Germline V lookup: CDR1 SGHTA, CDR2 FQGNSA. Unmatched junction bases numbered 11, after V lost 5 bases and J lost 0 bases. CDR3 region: CASSQIRDYPSTDTQYF. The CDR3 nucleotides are TGTGCCAGCAGCCAAATCCGGGACTACCCCAGCACAGATACGCAGTATTTT.

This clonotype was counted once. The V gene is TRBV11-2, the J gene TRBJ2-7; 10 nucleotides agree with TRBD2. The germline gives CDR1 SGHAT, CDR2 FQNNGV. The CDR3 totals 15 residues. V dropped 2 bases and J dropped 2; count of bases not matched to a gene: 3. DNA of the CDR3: TGTGCCAGCAGCTTACAGCGGGAGGGGGCCTACGAGCAGTACTTC. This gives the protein CASSLQREGAYEQYF.

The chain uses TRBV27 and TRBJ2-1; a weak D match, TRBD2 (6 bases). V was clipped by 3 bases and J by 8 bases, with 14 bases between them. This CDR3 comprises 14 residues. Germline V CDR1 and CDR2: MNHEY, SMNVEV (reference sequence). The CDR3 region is CASSLYTGVYEQFF. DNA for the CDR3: TGTGCCAGCAGTTTGTATACGGGGGTCTATGAGCAGTTCTTC.

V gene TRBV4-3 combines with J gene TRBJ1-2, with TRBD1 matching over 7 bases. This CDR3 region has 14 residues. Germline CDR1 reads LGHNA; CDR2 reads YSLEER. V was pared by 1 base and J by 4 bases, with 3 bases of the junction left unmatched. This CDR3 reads CASSQGTGIYGYTF. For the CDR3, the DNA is TGCGCCAGCAGCCAAGGGACAGGAATCTATGGCTACACCTTC.

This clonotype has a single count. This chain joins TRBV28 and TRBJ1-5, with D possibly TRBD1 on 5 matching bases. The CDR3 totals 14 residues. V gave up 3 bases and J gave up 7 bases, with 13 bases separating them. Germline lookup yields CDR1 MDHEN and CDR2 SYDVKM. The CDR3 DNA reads TGTGCCAGCAGTTTTTATGGTGGACAACAGCCCCAGCATTTT. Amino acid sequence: CASSFYGGQQPQHF.

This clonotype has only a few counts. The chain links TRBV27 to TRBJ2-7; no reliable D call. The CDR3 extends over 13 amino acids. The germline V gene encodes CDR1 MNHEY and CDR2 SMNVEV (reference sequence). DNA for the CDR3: TGTGCTACCAACCGCGCCAACTCCTACGAGCAGTACTTC. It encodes CATNRANSYEQYF.

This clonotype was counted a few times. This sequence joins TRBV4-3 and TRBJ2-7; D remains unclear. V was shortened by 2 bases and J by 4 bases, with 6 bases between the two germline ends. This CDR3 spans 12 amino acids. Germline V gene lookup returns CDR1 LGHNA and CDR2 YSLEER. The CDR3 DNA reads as TGCGCCAGCAGCCAATGCAGTTACGAGCAGTACTTC. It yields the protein CASSQCSYEQYF.

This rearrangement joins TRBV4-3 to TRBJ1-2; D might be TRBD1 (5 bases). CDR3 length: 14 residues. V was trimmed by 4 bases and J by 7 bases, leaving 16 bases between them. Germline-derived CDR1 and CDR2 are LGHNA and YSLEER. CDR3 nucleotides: TGCGCCAGCAGCCCCCAAGGCTTCGGGGGTGGCTACACCTTC. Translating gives CASSPQGFGGGYTF.

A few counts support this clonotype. The CDR3 DNA sequence: TGCAGCGTTGAGTCCCCTGGACAGGGGGAGACCTACGAGCAGTACTTC. Translated: CSVESPGQGETYEQYF. This rearrangement joins TRBV29-1 to TRBJ2-7, with 10 bases aligning to TRBD1. Germline values: CDR1 SQVTM, CDR2 ANQGSEA. The trim removed 3 bases at V and 2 bases at J, leaving 10 bases unmatched. This CDR3 spans 16 amino acids.

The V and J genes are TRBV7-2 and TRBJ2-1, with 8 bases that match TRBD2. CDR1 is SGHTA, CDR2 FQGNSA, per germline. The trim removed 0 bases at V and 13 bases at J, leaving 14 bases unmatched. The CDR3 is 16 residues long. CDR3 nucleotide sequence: TGTGCCAGCAGCTTAGCTAGCGGGGTATTAGGGAGGGACCAGTTCTTC. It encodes CASSLASGVLGRDQFF. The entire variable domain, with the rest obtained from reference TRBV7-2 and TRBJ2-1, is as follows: GAGVSQSPSNKVTEKGKDVELRCDPISGHTALYWYRQSLGQGLEFLIYFQGNSAPDKSGLPSDRFSAERTGGSVSTLTIQRTQQEDSAVYLCASSLASGVLGRDQFFGPGTRLTVL.

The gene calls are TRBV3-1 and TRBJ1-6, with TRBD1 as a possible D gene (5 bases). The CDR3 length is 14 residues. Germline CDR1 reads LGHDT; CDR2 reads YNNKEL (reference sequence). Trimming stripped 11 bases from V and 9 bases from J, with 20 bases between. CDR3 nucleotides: TGTGCCGCAAGCCAGGGACGGGTACGTTCACCCCTCCACTTT. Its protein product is CAASQGRVRSPLHF.

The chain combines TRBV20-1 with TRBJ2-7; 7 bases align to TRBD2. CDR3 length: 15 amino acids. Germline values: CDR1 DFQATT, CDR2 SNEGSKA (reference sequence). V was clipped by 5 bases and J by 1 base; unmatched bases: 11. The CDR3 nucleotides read TGCAGTGCTTCCCCGGGACTACCAAAGTCCTACGAGCAGTACTTC. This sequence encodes CSASPGLPKSYEQYF.

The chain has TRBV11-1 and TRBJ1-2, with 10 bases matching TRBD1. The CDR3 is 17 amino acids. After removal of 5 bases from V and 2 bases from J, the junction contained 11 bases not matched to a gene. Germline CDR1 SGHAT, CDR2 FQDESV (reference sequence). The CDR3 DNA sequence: TGTGCCAGCAGCATAACCGGGACAGGGGTAGGCAACTATGGCTACACCTTC. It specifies CASSITGTGVGNYGYTF.

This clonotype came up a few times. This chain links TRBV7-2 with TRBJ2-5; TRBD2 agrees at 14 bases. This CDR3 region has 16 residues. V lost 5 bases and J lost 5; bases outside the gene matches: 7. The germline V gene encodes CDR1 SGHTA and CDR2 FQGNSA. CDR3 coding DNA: TGTGCCAGCAGCAATCGACTAGCGGGGGGGCGGGAGACCCAGTACTTC. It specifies CASSNRLAGGRETQYF.

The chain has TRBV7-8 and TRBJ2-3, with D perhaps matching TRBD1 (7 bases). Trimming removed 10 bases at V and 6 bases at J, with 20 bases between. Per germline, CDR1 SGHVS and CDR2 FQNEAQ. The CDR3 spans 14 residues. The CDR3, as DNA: TGTGCCACCCAGGGGGGCAGGGGAGGTGATACGCAGTATTTT. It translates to CATQGGRGGDTQYF.

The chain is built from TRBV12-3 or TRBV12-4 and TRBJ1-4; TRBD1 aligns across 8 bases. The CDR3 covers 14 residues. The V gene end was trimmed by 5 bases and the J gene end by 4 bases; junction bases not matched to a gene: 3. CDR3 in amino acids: CASSPGQDNEKLFF. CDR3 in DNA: TGTGCCAGCAGTCCGGGACAGGATAATGAAAAACTGTTTTTT.

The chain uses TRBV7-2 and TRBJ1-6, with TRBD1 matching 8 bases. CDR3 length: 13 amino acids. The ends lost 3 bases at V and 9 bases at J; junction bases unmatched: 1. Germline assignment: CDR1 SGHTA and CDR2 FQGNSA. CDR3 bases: TGTGCCAGCAGCTTGACAGGGGCTTCACCCCTCCACTTT. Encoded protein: CASSLTGASPLHF.

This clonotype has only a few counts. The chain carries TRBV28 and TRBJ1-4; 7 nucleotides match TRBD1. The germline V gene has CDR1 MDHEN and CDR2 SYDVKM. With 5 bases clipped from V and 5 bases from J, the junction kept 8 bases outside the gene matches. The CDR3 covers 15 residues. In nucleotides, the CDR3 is TGTGCCAGCAGTAATCACAGGGGAAGGAATGAAAAACTGTTTTTT. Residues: CASSNHRGRNEKLFF.